The present entry profiles one T cell receptor (beta chain) with its context. The V gene lost 3 bases and the J gene lost 2 bases, with 7 bases spanning the gap. This CDR3 contains 14 residues. Germline V gene lookup returns CDR1 MNHEY and CDR2 SMNVEV (reference sequence). These data are taken from a study of T cell changes during pregnancy in multiple sclerosis. Only in-frame clones appear in the TCRdb table, and some are missing; sequencing was by immunoSEQ multiplex PCR. The sample consists of almost 55,000 clones, roughly 90% of them appearing once. This chain joins TRBV27 and TRBJ2-2; D remains ambiguous. The sequencing used CD8+ T cells from peripheral blood mononuclear cells, collected before pregnancy. This sequence originates from a female donor with multiple sclerosis, enrolled in a pregnancy study. The CDR3 here is CASSLMANTGELFF. CDR3 DNA sequence: TGTGCCAGCAGTTTGATGGCTAACACCGGGGAGCTGTTTTTT.